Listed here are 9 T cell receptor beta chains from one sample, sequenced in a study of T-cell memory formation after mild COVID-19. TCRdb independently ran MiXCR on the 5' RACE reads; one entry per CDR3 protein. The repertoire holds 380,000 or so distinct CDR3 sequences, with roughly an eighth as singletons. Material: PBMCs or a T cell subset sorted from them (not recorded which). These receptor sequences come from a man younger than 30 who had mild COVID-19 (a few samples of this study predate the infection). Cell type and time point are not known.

As DNA, the CDR3 is TGCGCCAGCAGCCGGCAAGACCTGAACTCCGATACGCAGTATTTT. Its translation: CASSRQDLNSDTQYF. The chain carries TRBV4-3 and TRBJ2-3; D gene uncertain. Germline V CDR1 and CDR2: LGHNA, YSLEER. There are 15 residues in the CDR3. Trimming removed 4 bases from V and 6 bases from J, with 17 bases in between.

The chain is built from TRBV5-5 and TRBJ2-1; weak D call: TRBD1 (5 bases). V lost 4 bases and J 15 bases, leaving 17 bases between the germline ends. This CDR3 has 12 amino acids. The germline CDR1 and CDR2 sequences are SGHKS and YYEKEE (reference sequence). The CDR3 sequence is CASSVTERTWFF. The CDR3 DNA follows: TGTGCCAGCAGCGTCACCGAACGGACATGGTTCTTC. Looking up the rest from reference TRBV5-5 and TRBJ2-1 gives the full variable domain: DAGVTQSPTHLIKTRGQQVTLRCSPISGHKSVSWYQQVLGQGPQFIFQYYEKEERGRGNFPDRFSARQFPNYSSELNVNALLLGDSALYLCASSVTERTWFFGPGTRLTVL.

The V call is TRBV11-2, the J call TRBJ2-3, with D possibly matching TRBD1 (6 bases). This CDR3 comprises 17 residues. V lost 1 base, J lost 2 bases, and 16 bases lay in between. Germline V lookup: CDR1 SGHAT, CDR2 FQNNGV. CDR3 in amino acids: CASSLAQGSSFTDTQYF. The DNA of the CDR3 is TGTGCCAGCAGCTTAGCGCAGGGGTCTTCGTTCACAGATACGCAGTATTTT. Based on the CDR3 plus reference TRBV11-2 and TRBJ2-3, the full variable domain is EAGVAQSPRYKIIEKRQSVAFWCNPISGHATLYWYQQILGQGPKLLIQFQNNGVVDDSQLPKDRFSAERLKGVDSTLKIQPAKLEDSAVYLCASSLAQGSSFTDTQYFGPGTRLTVL.

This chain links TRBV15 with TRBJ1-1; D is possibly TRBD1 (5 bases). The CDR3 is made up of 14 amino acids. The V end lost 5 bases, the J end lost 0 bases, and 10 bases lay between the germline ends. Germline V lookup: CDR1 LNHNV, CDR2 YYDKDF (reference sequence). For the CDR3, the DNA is TGTGCCACCAGCGGACATACTATGAACACTGAAGCTTTCTTT. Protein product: CATSGHTMNTEAFF. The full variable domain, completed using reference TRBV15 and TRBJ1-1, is DAMVIQNPRYQVTQFGKPVTLSCSQTLNHNVMYWYQQKSSQAPKLLFHYYDKDFNNEADTPDNFQSRRPNTSFCFLDIRSPGLGDTAMYLCATSGHTMNTEAFFGQGTRLTVV.

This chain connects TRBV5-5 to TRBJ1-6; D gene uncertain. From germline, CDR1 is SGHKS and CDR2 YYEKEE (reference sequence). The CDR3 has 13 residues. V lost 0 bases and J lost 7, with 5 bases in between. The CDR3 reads CASSLAGNSPLHF. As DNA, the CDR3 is TGTGCCAGCAGCTTGGCCGGGAATTCACCCCTCCACTTT.

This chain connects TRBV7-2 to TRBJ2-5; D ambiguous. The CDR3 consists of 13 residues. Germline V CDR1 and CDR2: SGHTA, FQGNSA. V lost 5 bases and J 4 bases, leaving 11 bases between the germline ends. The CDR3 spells CASSPVRIETQYF. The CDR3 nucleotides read TGTGCCAGCAGCCCAGTCAGGATAGAGACCCAGTACTTC.

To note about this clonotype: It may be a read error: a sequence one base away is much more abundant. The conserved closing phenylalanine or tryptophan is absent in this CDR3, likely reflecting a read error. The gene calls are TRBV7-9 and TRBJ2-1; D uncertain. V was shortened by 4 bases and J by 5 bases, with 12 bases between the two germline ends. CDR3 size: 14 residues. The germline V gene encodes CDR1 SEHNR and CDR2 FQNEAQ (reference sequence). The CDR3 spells CASSWSQLDNEQFL. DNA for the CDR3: TGTGCCAGCAGCTGGTCACAGCTGGACAATGAGCAGTTCTTA.

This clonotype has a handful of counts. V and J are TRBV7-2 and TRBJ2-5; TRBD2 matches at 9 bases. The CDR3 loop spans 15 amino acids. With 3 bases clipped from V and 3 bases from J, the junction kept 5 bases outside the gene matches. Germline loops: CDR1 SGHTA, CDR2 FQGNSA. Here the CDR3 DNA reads TGTGCCAGCAGCTTCCAGCGGGGGGCGGAAGAGACCCAGTACTTC. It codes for CASSFQRGAEETQYF.

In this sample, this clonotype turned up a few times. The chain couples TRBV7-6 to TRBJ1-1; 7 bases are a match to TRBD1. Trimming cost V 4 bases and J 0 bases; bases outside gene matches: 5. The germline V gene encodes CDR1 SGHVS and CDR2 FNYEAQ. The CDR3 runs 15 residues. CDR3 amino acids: CASSSTGTLNTEAFF. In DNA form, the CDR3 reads TGTGCCAGCAGCTCGACAGGGACACTGAACACTGAAGCTTTCTTT.